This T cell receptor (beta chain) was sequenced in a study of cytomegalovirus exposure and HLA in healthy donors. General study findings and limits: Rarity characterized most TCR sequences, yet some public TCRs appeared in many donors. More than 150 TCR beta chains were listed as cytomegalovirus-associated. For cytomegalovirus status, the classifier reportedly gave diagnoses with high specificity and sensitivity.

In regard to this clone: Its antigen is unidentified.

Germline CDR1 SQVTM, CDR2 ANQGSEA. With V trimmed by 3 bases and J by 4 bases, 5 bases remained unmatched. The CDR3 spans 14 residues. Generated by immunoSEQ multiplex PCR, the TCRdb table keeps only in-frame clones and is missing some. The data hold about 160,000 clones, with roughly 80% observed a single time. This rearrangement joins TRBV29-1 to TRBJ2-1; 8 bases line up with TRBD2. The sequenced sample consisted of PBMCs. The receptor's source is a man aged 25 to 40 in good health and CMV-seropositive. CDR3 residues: CSVDTSGIYNEQFF. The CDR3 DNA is TGCAGCGTTGACACTAGCGGTATATACAATGAGCAGTTCTTC.